This TCR beta chain was sequenced during a study of blood T cell repertoires in COVID-19. Germline V gene data show CDR1 as SGDLS and CDR2 as YYNGEE. V was shortened by 0 bases and J by 5 bases, with 5 bases between the two germline ends. The CDR3 consists of 12 residues. Using immunoSEQ multiplex PCR, the repertoire was profiled, and TCRdb retains in-frame clones only, with some absent. Of over 200,000 clones in the sample, more than 80% were seen once. Sequencing was done on a sample of peripheral blood. The chain uses TRBV9 and TRBJ2-5, with a weak D call TRBD1 (5 bases). This receptor was taken from a man between 25 and 39 years old who had recovered from COVID-19. The CDR3 DNA reads TGTGCCAGCAGCGTAGAGGGGGAGACCCAGTACTTC. Encoded protein: CASSVEGETQYF.